This TCR beta chain emerged from a study of cytomegalovirus exposure and HLA in healthy donors. Whole-study findings and limits: Within the approximately 130 validation repertoires, first-cohort TCR clusters tended to co-occur, according to a later analysis.

Trimming stripped 8 bases from V and 5 bases from J, with 5 bases between. The CDR3 spans 10 residues. CDR1 and CDR2 (germline): MDHEN, SYDVKM. As concerns this clone: Its antigen is undetermined.

This table comes from immunoSEQ multiplex PCR, and its TCRdb copy is limited to in-frame clones, with some not included. The sample shows about 63,000 clones, 80% to 90% of them seen only once. Sequenced material: PBMCs. The gene calls are TRBV28 and TRBJ2-3; D not certain. The source is a woman between 18 and 30 years old in good health and CMV-seronegative. The CDR3 reads CASLGDTQYF. For the CDR3, the DNA is TGTGCCAGCCTAGGAGATACGCAGTATTTT.